This TCR beta chain came from a study of Ad26.COV2.S vaccination and SARS-CoV-2 variants. Overall study context: The vaccine Ad26.COV2.S was put into the muscle once, or twice with 56 days between.

General study findings and limits: Breadth of non-spike TCRs did not differ between vaccinees and placebo recipients. Analyses that measured TCR breadth and depth may have underestimated total T cell responses.

This CDR3 region has 12 residues. CDR1 ENHRY and CDR2 SYGVKD come from the germline V gene. As for treatment: 15 to 20 received Ad26.COV2.S at low or high dose, single or two shots; about 5 received placebo; per-sample allocation not given. Sampling was performed 63 days after the first vaccine or placebo injection. This table comes from immunoSEQ multiplex PCR, and its TCRdb copy is limited to in-frame clones, with some not included. In the table there are about 240,000 clones, around nine tenths of which are singletons. As to this clone: Its antigen is still unknown. The germline gene is not matched at one end of the junction; a read error may be the cause.

The sample consisted of peripheral blood, taken in a trial of Ad26.COV2.S vaccine versus placebo. The V call is TRBV10-3, the J call TRBJ1-6; D is perhaps TRBD1 (5 bases). The receptor's source is a person aged 18-60 years who received the Ad26.COV2.S COVID-19 vaccine or a placebo. The DNA of the CDR3 is TGTGCCATCAGTGACGGGGTTACAAGAGGGGCCTTT. It is translated as CAISDGVTRGAF.